By its share, the clone carrying this T cell receptor beta chain is medium-sized. The antigen is not known. One end of the junction fails to match germline, which may point to a read error. TCRdb reanalysed the 5' RACE reads using MiXCR and keeps one entry per CDR3 protein. The sample holds just over 60,000 distinct CDR3 sequences; about 31% are singletons and the top ten take approximately 2.2%. Points from the study as a whole: Whole repertoires were not studied in the larger cohort, only one V-J beta rearrangement.

From germline, CDR1 is DFQATT and CDR2 SNEGSKA (reference sequence). This CDR3 contains 13 residues. The sequenced material came from tumor-infiltrating naive CD4+ T cells sorted from the breast tumor. This sample's subset: naive CD4+ T cells, CD4+CD45RA+CD25-. The TCR originated in a female donor with breast cancer. This chain uses TRBV20-1 with TRBJ1-2; possibly TRBD1 for D (6 bases). CDR3 residues: CSASRGLVYGYTF. The CDR3 DNA follows: TGCAGCGCTAGCCGGGGGCTTGTCTATGGCTACACCTTC.